This T cell receptor (beta chain) was documented in a study of Tregs in tolerant kidney transplant recipients. Overall study findings and caveats: Findings come from small patient numbers and require larger validation.

The data were produced by immunoSEQ multiplex PCR, yet TCRdb's version contains in-frame clones alone and is incomplete. The profile shows some 110,000 clones, 92% of them singletons. A remark on this clone: The target antigen is unknown.

This CDR3 spans 17 amino acids. Germline lookup yields CDR1 SGHDT and CDR2 YYEEEE. Germline trimming cut 3 bases from V and 0 bases from J; bases unmatched to any gene: 6. Material for sequencing was CD4+ T cells from blood. The receptor was derived from a human donor in good health. The rearrangement joins TRBV5-6 to TRBJ2-2; 9 nucleotides agree with TRBD2. CDR3 sequence reads: CASSWGLALPNTGELFF. CDR3 nucleotides: TGTGCCAGCAGCTGGGGACTAGCCCTTCCGAACACCGGGGAGCTGTTTTTT. The full variable domain, with the rest looked up from reference TRBV5-6 and TRBJ2-2, is DAGVTQSPTHLIKTRGQQVTLRCSPKSGHDTVSWYQQALGQGPQFIFQYYEEEERQRGNFPDRFSGHQFPNYSSELNVNALLLGDSALYLCASSWGLALPNTGELFFGEGSRLTVL.